The 13 T cell receptor beta chains reported below all come from one sample, sequenced in a study of CD8+ T cells in alopecia areata. Treatment indicated: oral pan-JAK inhibitor, 5-10 mg twice daily. Sequencing relied on a cDNA template that was reverse transcribed from extracted RNA. Produced via immunoSEQ multiplex PCR; TCRdb's table is partial and in-frame only. This sample has about 200,000 clones, with 58% found just once. The sequencing here drew on CD4+ T cells sorted from blood, taken at week 24, from a patient treated with tofacitinib. The origin of the receptors is a human donor with alopecia areata.

This sequence joins TRBV7-9 and TRBJ2-3; tentatively, D is TRBD2 (5 bases). The V end was cut by 2 bases, the J end by 3 bases, with 9 bases between. Germline V gives CDR1 SEHNR, CDR2 FQNEAQ (reference sequence). The CDR3 covers 14 residues. The CDR3 bases are TGTGCCAGCAGCTTACGGGGTTTAACAGATACGCAGTATTTT. Encoded protein: CASSLRGLTDTQYF.

The CDR3 DNA reads TGTGCCTGGAGGGGCGAGAACACTGAAGCTTTCTTT. Amino acids: CAWRGENTEAFF. The J gene is TRBJ1-1, the V gene TRBV30; D unresolved. Trimming took off 3 bases at V and 1 base at J, with 6 bases between the two ends. This CDR3 is 12 amino acids long. Germline CDR1 and CDR2: GTSNPN and SVGIG (reference sequence).

The chain joins TRBV7-2 to TRBJ2-7; 10 bases line up with TRBD2. The CDR3 consists of 15 residues. Germline V CDR1 and CDR2: SGHTA, FQGNSA. Trimming at V came to 4 bases and at J to 6 bases, leaving 9 bases not matched to a gene. The CDR3 DNA reads TGTGCCAGCAGCTCTAGCGGGAGAGGGACCGCCGAGCAGTACTTC. This translates into CASSSSGRGTAEQYF.

This clone appeared once. The genes are TRBV30 and TRBJ2-3; D is unclear. Trimming cost V 3 bases and J 0 bases, with 10 bases left between them. The germline V gene encodes CDR1 GTSNPN and CDR2 SVGIG (reference sequence). CDR3 length: 14 amino acids. The CDR3 region is CAWRKRPSTDTQYF. CDR3 in DNA: TGTGCCTGGAGAAAACGACCGAGCACAGATACGCAGTATTTT.

This clone occurred a few times. The rearrangement links TRBV30 to TRBJ2-5; D call uncertain. The CDR3 contains 12 residues. Trimming removed 3 bases from V and 4 bases from J, with 9 bases in between. Germline V gene lookup returns CDR1 GTSNPN and CDR2 SVGIG (reference sequence). In nucleotides, the CDR3 is TGTGCCTGGAGCGCGTGGGGAGAGACCCAGTACTTC. Amino acids: CAWSAWGETQYF.

The chain recombines TRBV20-1 with TRBJ2-5; no firm D call. Germline values: CDR1 DFQATT, CDR2 SNEGSKA (reference sequence). This CDR3 region has 11 residues. V was pared by 4 bases and J by 5 bases, with 8 bases between. The CDR3 spells CSATSVETQYF. Written as DNA, the CDR3 is TGCAGTGCTACCTCTGTGGAGACCCAGTACTTC.

Only a few counts were recorded for this clone. This sequence joins TRBV30 and TRBJ2-7; 7 bases are a match to TRBD1. Per germline, CDR1 GTSNPN and CDR2 SVGIG (reference sequence). V dropped 3 bases and J dropped 4; count of bases not matched to a gene: 12. The CDR3 has 15 amino acids. This CDR3 is CAWRGARDSVYEQYF. The CDR3 DNA reads as TGTGCCTGGAGGGGGGCCCGGGACAGTGTTTACGAGCAGTACTTC.

This clone was seen a handful of times. This chain's CDR3 is CSAIRGGETQYF. The DNA of the CDR3 is TGCAGCGCAATACGAGGGGGAGAGACCCAGTACTTC. This rearrangement joins TRBV29-1 to TRBJ2-5; possible D gene TRBD1, 6 bases. Trimming pared 7 bases from V and 4 bases from J, leaving 13 bases between. This CDR3 is 12 amino acids long. Germline V gene lookup returns CDR1 SQVTM and CDR2 ANQGSEA. The full variable domain, rest sourced from reference TRBV29-1 and TRBJ2-5, is SAVISQKPSRDICQRGTSLTIQCQVDSQVTMMFWYRQQPGQSLTLIATANQGSEATYESGFVIDKFPISRPNLTFSTLTVSNMSPEDSSIYLCSAIRGGETQYFGPGTRLLVL.

In its sample, this clone was seen a few times. The rearrangement joins TRBV7-2 to TRBJ1-4; 8 positions agree with TRBD1. Germline V gene sequence: CDR1 SGHTA, CDR2 FQGNSA. This CDR3 has 14 residues. The V and J ends lost 7 bases and 7 bases, in that order; junction bases with no gene match: 8. In DNA, the CDR3 is TGTGCCAGCACAAGGACAGGGTCGGGTGAAAAACTGTTTTTT. It yields the protein CASTRTGSGEKLFF.

Written as DNA, the CDR3 is TGTGCCATCAGTGACGTTAGCGGGAGGGTCGATACGCAGTATTTT. Translation gives CAISDVSGRVDTQYF. The chain uses TRBV10-3 and TRBJ2-3; 11 bases align to TRBD2. V shed 3 bases, J shed 6 bases, and the junction held 5 bases outside the gene matches. This CDR3 has 15 residues. Germline CDR1 is ENHRY and CDR2 is SYGVKD.

This clone appeared a few times. The sample holds other DNA sequences that translate to the same CDR3. The V call is TRBV11-2, the J call TRBJ2-3; no firm D call. The germline V gene has CDR1 SGHAT and CDR2 FQNNGV. Trimming removed 5 bases from V and 2 bases from J, with 5 bases in between. CDR3 length: 12 residues. The DNA of the CDR3 is TGTGCCAGCAGCCTCATCACAGATACGCAGTATTTT. This translates into CASSLITDTQYF. Combining the CDR3 with reference TRBV11-2 and TRBJ2-3 gives the whole variable domain EAGVAQSPRYKIIEKRQSVAFWCNPISGHATLYWYQQILGQGPKLLIQFQNNGVVDDSQLPKDRFSAERLKGVDSTLKIQPAKLEDSAVYLCASSLITDTQYFGPGTRLTVL.

This clone was seen a few times. V gene TRBV4-1 combines with J gene TRBJ2-3; possible D gene TRBD1, 6 bases. Germline CDR1 MGHRA, CDR2 YSYEKL. The V end lost 0 bases, the J end lost 2 bases, and 21 bases lay between the germline ends. The CDR3 totals 19 residues. In nucleotides, the CDR3 is TGCGCCAGCAGCCAAGATAATCTTAGTTCGGACAGATTCACAGATACGCAGTATTTT. Its translation is CASSQDNLSSDRFTDTQYF.

The chain has TRBV7-2 and TRBJ1-5; 11 bases fit TRBD1. The V gene end was trimmed by 5 bases and the J gene end by 6 bases; junction bases not matched to a gene: 12. Germline CDR1 is SGHTA and CDR2 is FQGNSA. This CDR3 comprises 17 residues. As DNA, the CDR3 is TGTGCCAGCAGCCGATTACCCGGACAGGGGGCAAGTCAGCCCCAGCATTTT. Encoded protein: CASSRLPGQGASQPQHF.